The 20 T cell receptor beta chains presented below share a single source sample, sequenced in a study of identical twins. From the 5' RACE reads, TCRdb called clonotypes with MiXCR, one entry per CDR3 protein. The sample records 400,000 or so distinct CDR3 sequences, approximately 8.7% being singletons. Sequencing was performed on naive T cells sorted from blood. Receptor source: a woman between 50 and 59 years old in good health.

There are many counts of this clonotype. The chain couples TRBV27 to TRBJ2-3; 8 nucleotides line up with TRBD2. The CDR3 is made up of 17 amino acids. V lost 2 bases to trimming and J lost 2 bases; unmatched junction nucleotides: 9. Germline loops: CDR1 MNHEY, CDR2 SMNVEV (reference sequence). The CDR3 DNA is TGTGCCAGCAGTTTAGGGCTAGCGGGCATCCACACAGATACGCAGTATTTT. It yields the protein CASSLGLAGIHTDTQYF.

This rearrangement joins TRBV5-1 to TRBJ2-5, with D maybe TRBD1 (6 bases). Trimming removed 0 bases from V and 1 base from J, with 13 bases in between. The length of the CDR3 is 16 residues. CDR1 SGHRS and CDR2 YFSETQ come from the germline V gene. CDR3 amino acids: CASSLVLRGIQETQYF. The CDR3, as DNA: TGCGCCAGCAGCTTGGTGCTGAGGGGGATCCAAGAGACCCAGTACTTC.

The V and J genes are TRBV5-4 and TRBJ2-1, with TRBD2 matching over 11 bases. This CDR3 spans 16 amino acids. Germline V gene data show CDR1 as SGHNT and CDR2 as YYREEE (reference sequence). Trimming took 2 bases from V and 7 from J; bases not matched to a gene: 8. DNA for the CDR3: TGTGCCAGCAGCTTAACCTTAGCGGGAGGGCCAAATGAGCAGTTCTTC. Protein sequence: CASSLTLAGGPNEQFF.

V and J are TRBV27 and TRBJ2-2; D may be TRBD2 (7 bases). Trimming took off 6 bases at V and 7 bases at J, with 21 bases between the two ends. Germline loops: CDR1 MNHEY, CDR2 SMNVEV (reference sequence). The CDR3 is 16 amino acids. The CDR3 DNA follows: TGTGCCAGCAGATACGGGGGAGGGGGATCGAGCGGGGAGCTGTTTTTT. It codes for CASRYGGGGSSGELFF.

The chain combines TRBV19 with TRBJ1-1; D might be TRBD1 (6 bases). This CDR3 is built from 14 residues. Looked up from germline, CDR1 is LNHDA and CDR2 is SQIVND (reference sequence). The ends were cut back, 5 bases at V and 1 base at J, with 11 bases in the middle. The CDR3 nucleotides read TGTGCCAGTAGTGACCCGGGACAGAACACTGAAGCTTTCTTT. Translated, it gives CASSDPGQNTEAFF. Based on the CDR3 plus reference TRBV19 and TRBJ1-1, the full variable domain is DGGITQSPKYLFRKEGQNVTLSCEQNLNHDAMYWYRQDPGQGLRLIYYSQIVNDFQKGDIAEGYSVSREKKESFPLTVTSAQKNPTAFYLCASSDPGQNTEAFFGQGTRLTVV.

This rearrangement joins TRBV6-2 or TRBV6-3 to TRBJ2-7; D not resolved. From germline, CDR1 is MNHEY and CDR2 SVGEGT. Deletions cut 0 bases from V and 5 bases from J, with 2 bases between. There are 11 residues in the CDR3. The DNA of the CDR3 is TGTGCCAGCAGTTACTCGAACGAGCAGTACGTC. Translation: CASSYSNEQYV.

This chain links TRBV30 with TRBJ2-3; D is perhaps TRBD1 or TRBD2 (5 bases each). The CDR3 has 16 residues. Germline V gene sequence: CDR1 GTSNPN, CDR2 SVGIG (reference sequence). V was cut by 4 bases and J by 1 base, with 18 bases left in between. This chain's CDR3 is CAWKRSGRVGTDTQYF. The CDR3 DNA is TGTGCCTGGAAGAGGTCGGGGCGCGTGGGCACAGATACGCAGTATTTT.

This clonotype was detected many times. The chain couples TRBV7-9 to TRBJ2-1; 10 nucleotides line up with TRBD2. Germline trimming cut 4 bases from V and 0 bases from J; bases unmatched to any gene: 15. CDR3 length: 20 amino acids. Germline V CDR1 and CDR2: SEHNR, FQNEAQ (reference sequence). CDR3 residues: CASSSPGLALSVSSYNEQFF. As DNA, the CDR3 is TGTGCCAGCAGCTCGCCGGGACTAGCGTTAAGTGTTAGCTCCTACAATGAGCAGTTCTTC.

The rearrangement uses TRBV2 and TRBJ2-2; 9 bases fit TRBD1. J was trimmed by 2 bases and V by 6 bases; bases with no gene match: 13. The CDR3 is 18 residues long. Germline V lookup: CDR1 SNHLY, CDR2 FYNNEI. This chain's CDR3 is CASSARGQGPTNTGELFF. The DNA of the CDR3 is TGTGCCAGCAGCGCCAGGGGACAGGGCCCAACAAACACCGGGGAGCTGTTTTTT.

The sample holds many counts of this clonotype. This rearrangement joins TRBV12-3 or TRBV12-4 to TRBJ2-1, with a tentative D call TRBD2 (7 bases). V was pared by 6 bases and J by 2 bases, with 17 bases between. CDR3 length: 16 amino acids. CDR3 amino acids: CASSPGAGDAYNEQFF. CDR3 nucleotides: TGTGCCAGCAGCCCAGGGGCGGGAGATGCCTACAATGAGCAGTTCTTC.

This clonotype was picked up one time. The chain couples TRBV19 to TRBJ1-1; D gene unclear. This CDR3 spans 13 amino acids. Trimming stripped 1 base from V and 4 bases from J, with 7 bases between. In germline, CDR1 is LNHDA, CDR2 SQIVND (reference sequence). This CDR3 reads CASSIATGTEAFF. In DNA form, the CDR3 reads TGTGCCAGTAGTATAGCTACGGGCACTGAAGCTTTCTTT.

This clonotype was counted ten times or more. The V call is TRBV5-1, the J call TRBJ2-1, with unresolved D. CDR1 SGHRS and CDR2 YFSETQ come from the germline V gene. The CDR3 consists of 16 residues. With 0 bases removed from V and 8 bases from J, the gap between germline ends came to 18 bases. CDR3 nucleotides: TGCGCCAGCAGCTTGGGGGGTCTGGGGTCTTCCGATGAGCAGTTCTTC. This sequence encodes CASSLGGLGSSDEQFF.

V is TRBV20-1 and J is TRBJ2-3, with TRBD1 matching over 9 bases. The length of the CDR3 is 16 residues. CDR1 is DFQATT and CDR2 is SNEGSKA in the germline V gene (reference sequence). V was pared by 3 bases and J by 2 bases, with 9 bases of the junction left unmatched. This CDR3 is CSARGRQGGATDTQYF. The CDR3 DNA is TGCAGTGCTAGGGGAAGACAGGGGGGGGCCACAGATACGCAGTATTTT.

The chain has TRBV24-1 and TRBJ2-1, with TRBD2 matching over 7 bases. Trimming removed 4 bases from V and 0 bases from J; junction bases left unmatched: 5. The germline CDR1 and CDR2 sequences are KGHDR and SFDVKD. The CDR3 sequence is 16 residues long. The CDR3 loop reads CATSDPSGDSYNEQFF. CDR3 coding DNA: TGTGCCACCAGTGACCCGAGCGGGGACTCCTACAATGAGCAGTTCTTC.

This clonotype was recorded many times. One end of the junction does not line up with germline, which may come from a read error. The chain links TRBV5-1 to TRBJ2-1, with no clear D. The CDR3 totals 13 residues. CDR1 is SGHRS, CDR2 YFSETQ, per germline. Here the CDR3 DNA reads TGTGCCAGCAGCTTAGTCGGTGGGAATGAGCAGTTCTTC. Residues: CASSLVGGNEQFF.

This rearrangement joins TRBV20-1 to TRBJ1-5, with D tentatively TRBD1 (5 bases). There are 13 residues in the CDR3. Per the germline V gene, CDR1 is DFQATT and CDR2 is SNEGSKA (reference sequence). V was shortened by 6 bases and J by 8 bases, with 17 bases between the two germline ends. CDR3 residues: CSAGTGTREPQHF. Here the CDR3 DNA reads TGCAGTGCGGGAACAGGTACACGGGAGCCCCAGCATTTT.

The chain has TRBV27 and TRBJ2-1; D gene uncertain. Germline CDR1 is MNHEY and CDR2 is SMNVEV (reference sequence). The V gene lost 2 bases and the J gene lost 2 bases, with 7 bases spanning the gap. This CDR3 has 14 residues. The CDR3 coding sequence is TGTGCCAGCAGTTTAGACTCCACCTACAATGAGCAGTTCTTC. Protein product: CASSLDSTYNEQFF.

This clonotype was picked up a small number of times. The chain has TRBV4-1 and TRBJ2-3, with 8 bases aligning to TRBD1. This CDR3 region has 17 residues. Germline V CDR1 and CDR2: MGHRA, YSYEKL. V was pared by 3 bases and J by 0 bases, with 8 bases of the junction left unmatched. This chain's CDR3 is CASSHRQGPSSTDTQYF. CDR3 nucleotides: TGCGCCAGCAGCCATAGACAGGGGCCGTCTAGCACAGATACGCAGTATTTT.

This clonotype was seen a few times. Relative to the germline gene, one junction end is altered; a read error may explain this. CDR3 region: CASSPAKTGELFF. CDR3 nucleotides: TGCGCCAGCAGCCCAGCGAAAACCGGGGAGCTGTTTTTT. V is TRBV4-1 and J is TRBJ2-2, with D unresolved. CDR3 length: 13 residues. CDR1 is MGHRA and CDR2 is YSYEKL in the germline V gene.

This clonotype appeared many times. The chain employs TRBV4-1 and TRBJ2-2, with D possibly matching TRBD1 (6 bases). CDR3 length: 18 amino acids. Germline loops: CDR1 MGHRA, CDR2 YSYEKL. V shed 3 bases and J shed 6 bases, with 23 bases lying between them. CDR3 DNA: TGCGCCAGCAGCCAGCAGGCTGCTGACAGGAGGCCGGCCGGGGAGCTGTTTTTT. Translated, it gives CASSQQAADRRPAGELFF.